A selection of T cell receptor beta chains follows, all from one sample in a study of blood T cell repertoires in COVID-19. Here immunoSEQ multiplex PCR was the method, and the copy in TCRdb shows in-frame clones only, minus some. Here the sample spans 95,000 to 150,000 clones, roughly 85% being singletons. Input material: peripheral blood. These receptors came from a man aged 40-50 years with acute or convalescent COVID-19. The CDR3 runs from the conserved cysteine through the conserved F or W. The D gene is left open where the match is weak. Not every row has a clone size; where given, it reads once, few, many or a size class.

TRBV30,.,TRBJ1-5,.,CAWSVLGRTPADQPQHF,TGTGCCTGGAGTGTTCTCGGCCGGACGCCAGCGGATCAGCCCCAGCATTTT
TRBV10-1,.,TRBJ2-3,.,CASSGRTPGTSTDTQYF,TGCGCCAGCAGTGGACGAACCCCGGGAACTAGCACAGATACGCAGTATTTT
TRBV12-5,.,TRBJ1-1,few,CASQGVRMNTEAFF,TGTGCTAGCCAAGGGGTTCGAATGAACACTGAAGCTTTCTTT
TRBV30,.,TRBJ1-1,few,CAWSGTDKPNTEAFF,TGTGCCTGGAGTGGAACGGACAAGCCGAACACTGAAGCTTTCTTT
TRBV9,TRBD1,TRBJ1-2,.,CASSPPGQYYGYTF,TGTGCCAGCAGCCCGCCGGGACAGTACTATGGCTACACCTTC
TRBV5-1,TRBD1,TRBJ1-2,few,CASSFNILTQGAYGYTF,TGCGCCAGCAGCTTTAATATCTTGACTCAGGGGGCCTATGGCTACACCTTC
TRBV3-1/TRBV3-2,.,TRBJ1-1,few,CASSLGRGRNTEAFF,TGTGCCAGCAGCCTGGGGAGGGGCCGCAACACTGAAGCTTTCTTT
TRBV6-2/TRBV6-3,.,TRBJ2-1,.,CASSYSTSVGRGSYNEQFF,TGTGCCAGCAGTTACTCGACGTCCGTGGGACGGGGGTCCTACAATGAGCAGTTCTTC
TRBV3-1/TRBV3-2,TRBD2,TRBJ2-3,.,CASSQDKRLAGFGSDTQYF,TGTGCCAGCAGCCAAGATAAGAGACTAGCGGGGTTTGGCTCAGATACGCAGTATTTT
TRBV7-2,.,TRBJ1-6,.,CASSLEGRSNSPLHF,TGTGCCAGCAGCTTAGAAGGCAGGTCAAATTCACCCCTCCACTTT
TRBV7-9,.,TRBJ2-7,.,CASSAIGYEQYF,TGTGCCAGCAGCGCAATCGGGTACGAGCAGTACTTC
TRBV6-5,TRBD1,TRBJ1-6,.,CASRTGTGYSPLHF,TGTGCCAGCAGGACCGGGACAGGCTATTCACCCCTCCACTTT
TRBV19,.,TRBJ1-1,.,CASRSVRTEAFF,TGTGCCAGTAGGTCGGTTCGCACTGAAGCTTTCTTT
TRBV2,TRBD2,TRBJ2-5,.,CASSKRLAGVPETQYF,TGTGCCAGCTCAAAACGGCTAGCGGGAGTTCCAGAGACCCAGTACTTC
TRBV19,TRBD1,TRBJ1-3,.,CASSQDRDPGNTIYF,TGTGCCAGTAGCCAAGACAGGGATCCTGGAAACACCATATATTTT
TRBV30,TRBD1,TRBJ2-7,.,CAWRPGTGTYEQYF,TGTGCCTGGAGGCCCGGGACAGGGACCTACGAGCAGTACTTC
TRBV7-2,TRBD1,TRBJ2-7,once,CASSKGRDSGNAQYF,TGTGCCAGCAGCAAGGGTAGGGACAGTGGTAATGCGCAGTACTTC
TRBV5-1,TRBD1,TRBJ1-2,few,CASSLDRQGHGYTF,TGCGCCAGCAGCTTAGACCGACAGGGCCATGGCTACACCTTC
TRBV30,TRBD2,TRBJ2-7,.,CAWSLLREGSYEQYF,TGTGCCTGGAGTCTTCTCAGGGAGGGCTCCTACGAGCAGTACTTC
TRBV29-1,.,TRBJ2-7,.,CSVTTNSYEQYF,TGCAGCGTTACTACTAACTCCTACGAGCAGTACTTC
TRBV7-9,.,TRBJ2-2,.,CASSLLPKTDTGELFF,TGTGCCAGCAGCTTACTCCCAAAAACGGACACCGGGGAGCTGTTTTTT
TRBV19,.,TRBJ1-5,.,CASSTHGSNQPQHF,TGTGCCAGTAGTACCCACGGTAGCAATCAGCCCCAGCATTTT
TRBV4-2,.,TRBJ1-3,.,CASSQSGNTIYF,TGTGCCAGCAGCCAATCAGGAAACACCATATATTTT
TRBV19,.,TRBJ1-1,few,CASRAPRRGTEAFF,TGTGCCAGTAGGGCCCCAAGGAGAGGCACTGAAGCTTTCTTT
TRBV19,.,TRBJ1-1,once,CASSIGGRGFSTEAFF,TGTGCCAGTAGTATAGGCGGCAGGGGCTTTAGCACTGAAGCTTTCTTT
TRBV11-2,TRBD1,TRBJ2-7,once,CASRHPGTGGNEQYF,TGTGCCAGCAGACATCCCGGGACAGGGGGTAACGAGCAGTACTTC
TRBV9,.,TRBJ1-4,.,CASSPGVATNEKLFF,TGTGCCAGCAGCCCAGGGGTTGCAACTAATGAAAAACTGTTTTTT
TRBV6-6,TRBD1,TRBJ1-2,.,CASITGQAGYYGYTF,TGTGCCAGCATAACCGGACAGGCAGGCTACTATGGCTACACCTTC
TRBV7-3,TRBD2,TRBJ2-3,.,CASSMLAGVPDTQYF,TGTGCCAGCAGCATGCTAGCGGGGGTCCCAGATACGCAGTATTTT
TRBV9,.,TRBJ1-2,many,CASSVDNGVSGYTF,TGTGCCAGCAGCGTAGATAACGGAGTATCAGGCTACACCTTC
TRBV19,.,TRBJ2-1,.,CASSISGSLDEQFF,TGTGCCAGTAGTATTTCGGGGTCCCTCGATGAGCAGTTCTTC
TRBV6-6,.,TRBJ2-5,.,CASSFNPRGTQYF,TGTGCCAGCAGTTTCAACCCGCGGGGGACCCAGTACTTC